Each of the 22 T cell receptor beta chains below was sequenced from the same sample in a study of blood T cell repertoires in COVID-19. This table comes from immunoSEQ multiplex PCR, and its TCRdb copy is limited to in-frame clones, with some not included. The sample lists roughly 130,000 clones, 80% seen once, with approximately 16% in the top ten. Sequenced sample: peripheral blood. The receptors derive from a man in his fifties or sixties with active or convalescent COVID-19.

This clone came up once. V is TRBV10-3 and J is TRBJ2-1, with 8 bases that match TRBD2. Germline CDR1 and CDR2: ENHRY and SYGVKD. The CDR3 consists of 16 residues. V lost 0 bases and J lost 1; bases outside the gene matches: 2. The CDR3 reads CAISESAGGSYNEQFF. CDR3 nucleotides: TGTGCCATCAGTGAGTCGGCGGGAGGATCCTACAATGAGCAGTTCTTC.

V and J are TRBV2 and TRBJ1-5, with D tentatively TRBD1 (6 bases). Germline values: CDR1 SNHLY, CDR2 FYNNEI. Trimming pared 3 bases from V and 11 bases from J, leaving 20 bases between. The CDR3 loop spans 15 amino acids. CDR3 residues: CASSDPGQNLGAQHF. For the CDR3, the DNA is TGTGCCAGCAGTGATCCTGGACAGAACTTGGGGGCCCAGCATTTT.

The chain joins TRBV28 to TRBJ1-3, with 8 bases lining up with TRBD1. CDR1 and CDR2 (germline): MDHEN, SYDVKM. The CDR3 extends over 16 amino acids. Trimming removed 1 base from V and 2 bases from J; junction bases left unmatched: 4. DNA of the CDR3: TGTGCCAGCAGTTTATTTCAGGGGGCAGCTGGAAACACCATATATTTT. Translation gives CASSLFQGAAGNTIYF.

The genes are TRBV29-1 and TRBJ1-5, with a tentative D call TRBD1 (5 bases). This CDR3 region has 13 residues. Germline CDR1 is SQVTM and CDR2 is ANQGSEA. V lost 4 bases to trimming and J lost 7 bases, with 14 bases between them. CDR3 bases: TGCAGCGTTGCGACAGACCAAGGACAGCCCCAGCATTTT. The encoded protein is CSVATDQGQPQHF.

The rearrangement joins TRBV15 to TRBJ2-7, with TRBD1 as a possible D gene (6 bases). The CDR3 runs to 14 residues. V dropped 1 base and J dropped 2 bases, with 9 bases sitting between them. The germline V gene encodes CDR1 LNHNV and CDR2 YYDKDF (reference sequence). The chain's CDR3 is CATSRVGAAYEQYF. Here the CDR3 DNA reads TGTGCCACCAGCAGAGTGGGGGCCGCCTACGAGCAGTACTTC.

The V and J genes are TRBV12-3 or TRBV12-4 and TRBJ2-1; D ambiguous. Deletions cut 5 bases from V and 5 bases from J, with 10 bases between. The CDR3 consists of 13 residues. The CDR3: CASSKLENNEQFF. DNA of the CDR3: TGTGCCAGCAGTAAGCTAGAAAACAATGAGCAGTTCTTC.

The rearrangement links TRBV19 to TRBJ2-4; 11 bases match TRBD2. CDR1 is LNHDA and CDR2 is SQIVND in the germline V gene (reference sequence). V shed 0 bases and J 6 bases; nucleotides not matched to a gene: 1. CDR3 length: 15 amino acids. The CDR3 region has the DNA TGTGCCAGTAGTATAGAAGGACTAGCGGGAAACATTCAGTACTTC. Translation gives CASSIEGLAGNIQYF. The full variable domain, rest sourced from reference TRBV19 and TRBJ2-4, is DGGITQSPKYLFRKEGQNVTLSCEQNLNHDAMYWYRQDPGQGLRLIYYSQIVNDFQKGDIAEGYSVSREKKESFPLTVTSAQKNPTAFYLCASSIEGLAGNIQYFGAGTRLSVL.

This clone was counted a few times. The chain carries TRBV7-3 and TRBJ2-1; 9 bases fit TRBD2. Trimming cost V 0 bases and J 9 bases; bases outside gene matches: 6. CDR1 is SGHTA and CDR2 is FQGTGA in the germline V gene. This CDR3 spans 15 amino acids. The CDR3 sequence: CASSLTQAREGEQFF. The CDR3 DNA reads TGTGCCAGCAGCTTAACGCAGGCGCGGGAGGGTGAGCAGTTCTTC.

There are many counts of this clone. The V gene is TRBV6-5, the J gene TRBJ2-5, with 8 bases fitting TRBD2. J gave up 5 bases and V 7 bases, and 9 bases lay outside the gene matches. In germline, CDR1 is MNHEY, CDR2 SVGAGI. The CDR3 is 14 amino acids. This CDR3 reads CASNRREGRETQYF. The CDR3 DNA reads TGTGCCAGCAACAGACGGGAGGGTCGGGAGACCCAGTACTTC.

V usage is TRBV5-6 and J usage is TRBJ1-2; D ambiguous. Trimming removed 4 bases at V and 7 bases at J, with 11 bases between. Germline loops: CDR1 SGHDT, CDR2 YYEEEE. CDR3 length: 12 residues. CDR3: CASSSFPRGYTF. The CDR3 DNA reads TGTGCCAGCAGCAGCTTTCCCCGTGGCTACACCTTC.

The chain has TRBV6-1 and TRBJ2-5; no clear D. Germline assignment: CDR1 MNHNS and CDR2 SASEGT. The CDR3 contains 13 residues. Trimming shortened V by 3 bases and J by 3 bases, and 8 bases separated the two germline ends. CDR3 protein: CASSDLFEETQYF. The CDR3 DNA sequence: TGTGCCAGCAGTGATCTATTCGAAGAGACCCAGTACTTC.

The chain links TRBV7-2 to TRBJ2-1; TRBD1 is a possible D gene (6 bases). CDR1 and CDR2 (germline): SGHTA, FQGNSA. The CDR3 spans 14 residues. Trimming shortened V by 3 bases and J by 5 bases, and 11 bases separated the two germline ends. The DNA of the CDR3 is TGTGCCAGCAGCTTGGACAGCCATAACAATGAGCAGTTCTTC. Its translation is CASSLDSHNNEQFF.

For the CDR3, the DNA is TGTGCCAGCGTCCGGGACATTGGTGGCTACACCTTC. Translating it yields CASVRDIGGYTF. The chain recombines TRBV5-4 with TRBJ1-2; a weak D match, TRBD1 (6 bases). The CDR3 consists of 12 residues. CDR1 is SGHNT and CDR2 is YYREEE in the germline V gene (reference sequence). Trimming stripped 7 bases from V and 7 bases from J, with 14 bases between.

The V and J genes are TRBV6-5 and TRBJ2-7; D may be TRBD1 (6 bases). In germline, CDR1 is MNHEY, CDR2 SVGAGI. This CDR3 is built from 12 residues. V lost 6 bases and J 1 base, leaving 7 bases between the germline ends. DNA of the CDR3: TGTGCCAGCAGAGGGGGATCCTACGAGCAGTACTTC. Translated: CASRGGSYEQYF.

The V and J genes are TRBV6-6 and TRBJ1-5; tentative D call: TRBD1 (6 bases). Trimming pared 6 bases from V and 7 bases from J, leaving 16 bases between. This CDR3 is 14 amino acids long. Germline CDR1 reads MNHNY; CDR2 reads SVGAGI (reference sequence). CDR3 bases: TGTGCCAGCAGCCACGGGGGGGCAGGGCAGCCCCAGCATTTT. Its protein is CASSHGGAGQPQHF.

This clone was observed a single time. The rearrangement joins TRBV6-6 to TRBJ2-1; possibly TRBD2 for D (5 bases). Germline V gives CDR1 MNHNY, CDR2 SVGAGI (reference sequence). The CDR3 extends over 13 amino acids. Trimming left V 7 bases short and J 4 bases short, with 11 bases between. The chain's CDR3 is CASTPSWYNEQFF. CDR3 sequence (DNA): TGTGCCAGCACCCCTAGCTGGTACAATGAGCAGTTCTTC.

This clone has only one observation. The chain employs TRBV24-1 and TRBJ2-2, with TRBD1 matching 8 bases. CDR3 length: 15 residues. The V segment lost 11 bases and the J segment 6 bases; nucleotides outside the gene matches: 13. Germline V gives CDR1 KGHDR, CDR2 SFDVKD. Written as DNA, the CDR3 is TGTGCCATCAGACAGGGGTCCTCAGGCCCCGGGGAGCTGTTTTTT. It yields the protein CAIRQGSSGPGELFF.

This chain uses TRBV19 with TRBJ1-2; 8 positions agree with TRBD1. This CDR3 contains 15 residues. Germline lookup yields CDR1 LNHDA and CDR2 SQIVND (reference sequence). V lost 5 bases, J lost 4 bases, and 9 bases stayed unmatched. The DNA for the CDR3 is TGTGCCAGTAGTGCTCAGGGGGCGGTAAGCTATGGCTACACCTTC. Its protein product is CASSAQGAVSYGYTF. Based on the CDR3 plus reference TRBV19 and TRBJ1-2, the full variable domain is DGGITQSPKYLFRKEGQNVTLSCEQNLNHDAMYWYRQDPGQGLRLIYYSQIVNDFQKGDIAEGYSVSREKKESFPLTVTSAQKNPTAFYLCASSAQGAVSYGYTFGSGTRLTVV.

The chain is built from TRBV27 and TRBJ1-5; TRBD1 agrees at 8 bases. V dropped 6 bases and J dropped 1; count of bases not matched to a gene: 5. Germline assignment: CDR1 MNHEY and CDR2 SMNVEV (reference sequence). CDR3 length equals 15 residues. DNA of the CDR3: TGTGCCAGCAGCACCCAGGGGGCGAGCAATCAGCCCCAGCATTTT. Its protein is CASSTQGASNQPQHF.

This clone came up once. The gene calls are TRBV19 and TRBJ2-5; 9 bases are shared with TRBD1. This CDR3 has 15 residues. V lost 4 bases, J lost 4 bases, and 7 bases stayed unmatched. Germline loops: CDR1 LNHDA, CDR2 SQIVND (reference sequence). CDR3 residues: CASSTGTGFGETQYF. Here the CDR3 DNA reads TGTGCCAGTAGTACCGGGACAGGGTTCGGAGAGACCCAGTACTTC.

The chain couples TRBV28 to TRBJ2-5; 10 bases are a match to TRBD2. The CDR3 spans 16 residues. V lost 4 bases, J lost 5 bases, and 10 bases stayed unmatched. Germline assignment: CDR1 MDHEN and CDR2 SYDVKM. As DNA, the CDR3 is TGTGCCAGCAGTTCCCCTAGCGGGAGTAGTCGGGAGACCCAGTACTTC. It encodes CASSSPSGSSRETQYF. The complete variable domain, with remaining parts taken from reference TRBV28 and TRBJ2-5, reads DVKVTQSSRYLVKRTGEKVFLECVQDMDHENMFWYRQDPGLGLRLIYFSYDVKMKEKGDIPEGYSVSREKKERFSLILESASTNQTSMYLCASSSPSGSSRETQYFGPGTRLLVL.

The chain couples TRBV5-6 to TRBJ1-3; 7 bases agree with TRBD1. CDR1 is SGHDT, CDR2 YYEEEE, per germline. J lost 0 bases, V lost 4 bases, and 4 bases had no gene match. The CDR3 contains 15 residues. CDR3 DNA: TGTGCCAGCAGCCAACCAGGGGGCTCTGGAAACACCATATATTTT. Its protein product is CASSQPGGSGNTIYF. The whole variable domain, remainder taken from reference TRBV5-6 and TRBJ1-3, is DAGVTQSPTHLIKTRGQQVTLRCSPKSGHDTVSWYQQALGQGPQFIFQYYEEEERQRGNFPDRFSGHQFPNYSSELNVNALLLGDSALYLCASSQPGGSGNTIYFGEGSWLTVV.